The 4 T cell receptor beta chains reported below all come from one sample, sequenced in a study of T-cell memory formation after mild COVID-19. Via MiXCR, TCRdb re-called the 5' RACE reads, giving one row per CDR3 protein. The table records about 110,000 distinct CDR3 sequences, about 15% of them present only once. The specimen sequenced was PBMCs or a T cell subset sorted from them (not recorded which). The receptors shown here come from an adult woman who had mild COVID-19 (a few samples of this study predate the infection). Cell type and time point are not known.

This clonotype has just a few counts. CDR3 nucleotide sequence: TGTGCCACCAGTGATTTATCAGTGCGAGTAGCGGGAGGGCCGGAGGAGCAGTTCTTC. Translation: CATSDLSVRVAGGPEEQFF. The rearrangement joins TRBV24-1 to TRBJ2-1, with 11 bases aligning to TRBD2. The germline V gene has CDR1 KGHDR and CDR2 SFDVKD. There are 19 residues in the CDR3. V lost 1 base and J lost 10; bases outside the gene matches: 17.

The chain has TRBV7-9 and TRBJ1-1; 7 positions match TRBD1. The CDR3 loop spans 15 amino acids. Unmatched junction bases numbered 15, after V lost 4 bases and J lost 10 bases. The V gene's germline CDR1 is SEHNR and CDR2 FQNEAQ (reference sequence). CDR3 sequence reads: CASSSPGDSKVGAFF. As DNA, the CDR3 is TGTGCCAGCAGCTCCCCGGGGGACAGTAAGGTTGGAGCTTTCTTT.

This clonotype was counted only a few times. The CDR3 sequence is CASSYSKGGLYEQYF. The CDR3 DNA reads TGTGCCAGCAGTTACTCTAAGGGGGGACTCTACGAGCAGTACTTC. This chain uses TRBV6-5 with TRBJ2-7; D is perhaps TRBD1 or TRBD2 (6 bases each). Deletions cut 0 bases from V and 3 bases from J, with 12 bases between. This CDR3 spans 15 amino acids. Germline V gene lookup returns CDR1 MNHEY and CDR2 SVGAGI.

This clonotype was observed many times. The gene calls are TRBV7-9 and TRBJ2-1, with a weak D call TRBD2 (5 bases). Trimming pared 0 bases from V and 10 bases from J, leaving 7 bases between. There are 12 residues in the CDR3. Germline CDR1 is SEHNR and CDR2 is FQNEAQ (reference sequence). For the CDR3, the DNA is TGTGCCAGCAGCTTAGCGGGCGGGGAGCAGTTCTTC. Its translation: CASSLAGGEQFF.